These 31 T cell receptor beta chains were all obtained from the same sample, sequenced in a study of CD8 T cells in Susac syndrome. The RNA, roughly 0.45 to 1 ug, was put through reverse transcription using random hexamers. TCRdb reprocessed the immunoSEQ multiplex PCR reads via MiXCR and lists one record per CDR3 protein. The sample carries around 230,000 distinct CDR3 sequences, around 96% recorded once. What was sequenced was CD4+ T cells from PBMCs. These receptors originate from a human donor with multiple sclerosis.

The chain is built from TRBV29-1 and TRBJ1-1; D is unresolved. CDR1 is SQVTM, CDR2 ANQGSEA, per germline. This CDR3 region has 13 residues. Trimming took off 7 bases at V and 1 base at J, with 13 bases between the two ends. CDR3 nucleotides: TGCAGCGCCCGGACGGCTTCGAACACTGAAGCTTTCTTT. Encoded protein: CSARTASNTEAFF.

V is TRBV27 and J is TRBJ2-1; D uncertain. V lost 5 bases, J lost 5 bases, and 10 bases lay in between. The CDR3 covers 13 residues. The V gene's germline CDR1 is MNHEY and CDR2 SMNVEV (reference sequence). The DNA for the CDR3 is TGTGCCAGCAGTGGAAAGCGCAACAATGAGCAGTTCTTC. This sequence encodes CASSGKRNNEQFF.

The chain recombines TRBV6-5 with TRBJ1-2, with 9 nucleotides matching TRBD1. CDR3 size: 14 residues. Germline V gene lookup returns CDR1 MNHEY and CDR2 SVGAGI. V was clipped by 2 bases and J by 7 bases; unmatched bases: 5. The CDR3 DNA reads as TGTGCCAGCAGTTACCGGGACAGGGCGGGTGGCTACACCTTC. Protein: CASSYRDRAGGYTF.

The chain joins TRBV12-3 or TRBV12-4 to TRBJ2-5, with 7 bases matching TRBD1. V lost 6 bases, J lost 9 bases, and 13 bases stayed unmatched. CDR3 length: 14 amino acids. The CDR3 DNA reads TGTGCCAGCAGACGGACAGGAAGGGCTTGGGCCCAGTACTTC. Its protein product is CASRRTGRAWAQYF.

V and J are TRBV7-2 and TRBJ2-1; D call uncertain. CDR3 length equals 14 residues. V dropped 5 bases and J dropped 5 bases, with 13 bases sitting between them. Germline assignment: CDR1 SGHTA and CDR2 FQGNSA. The CDR3 sequence: CASSPIGSNNEQFF. The CDR3 region has the DNA TGTGCCAGCAGCCCCATTGGCAGTAACAATGAGCAGTTCTTC.

The gene calls are TRBV2 and TRBJ1-1; D unresolved. The germline gives CDR1 SNHLY, CDR2 FYNNEI. The CDR3 loop spans 11 amino acids. V was clipped by 5 bases and J by 7 bases, with 8 bases between them. The CDR3 DNA sequence: TGTGCCAGCAGTCCCAGAATTGAAGCTTTCTTT. Translated: CASSPRIEAFF.

This sequence joins TRBV9 and TRBJ2-1; 9 bases fit TRBD1. Germline trimming cut 4 bases from V and 8 bases from J; bases unmatched to any gene: 10. Germline V gives CDR1 SGDLS, CDR2 YYNGEE. The CDR3 is 15 amino acids. The CDR3 region is CASSIRDREVYEQFF. CDR3 DNA: TGTGCCAGCAGCATTCGGGACAGGGAGGTGTATGAGCAGTTCTTC.

This chain links TRBV20-1 with TRBJ1-2; 7 bases match TRBD1. This CDR3 is 13 amino acids long. The trim removed 7 bases at V and 2 bases at J, leaving 7 bases unmatched. Germline values: CDR1 DFQATT, CDR2 SNEGSKA (reference sequence). In DNA, the CDR3 is TGCAGTGGAAGGGACAGAAACAACTATGGCTACACCTTC. It is translated as CSGRDRNNYGYTF.

The V call is TRBV11-1, the J call TRBJ2-3; 7 bases map to TRBD1. From germline, CDR1 is SGHAT and CDR2 FQDESV (reference sequence). The J segment lost 2 bases and the V segment lost 1 base, leaving 3 bases of the junction unmatched. There are 15 residues in the CDR3. DNA for the CDR3: TGTGCCAGCAGCTTAGGTACAGGGGTCACAGATACGCAGTATTTT. Its translation: CASSLGTGVTDTQYF.

The rearrangement uses TRBV2 and TRBJ2-1, with 8 positions matching TRBD2. The CDR3 sequence is 18 residues long. Germline CDR1 SNHLY, CDR2 FYNNEI. The J segment lost 4 bases and the V segment lost 7 bases, leaving 18 bases of the junction unmatched. This CDR3 is CASTRPYRGGRPYNEQFF. CDR3 nucleotide sequence: TGTGCCAGCACTCGGCCATACCGGGGGGGCCGTCCGTACAATGAGCAGTTCTTC.

The chain couples TRBV14 to TRBJ2-1; 13 bases agree with TRBD2. In germline, CDR1 is SGHDN, CDR2 FVKESK. With V trimmed by 0 bases and J by 8 bases, 4 bases remained unmatched. There are 16 residues in the CDR3. The CDR3 nucleotides are TGTGCCAGCAGCCAAGAGGGACTAGCGGGAAAGTATGAGCAGTTCTTC. Protein product: CASSQEGLAGKYEQFF.

The chain uses TRBV5-6 and TRBJ2-7, with 12 bases identical to TRBD1. The CDR3 length is 16 residues. CDR1 and CDR2 (germline): SGHDT, YYEEEE. The V segment lost 3 bases and the J segment 5 bases; nucleotides outside the gene matches: 9. CDR3 in amino acids: CASSWKGQGARDEQYF. The CDR3 bases are TGTGCCAGCAGCTGGAAGGGACAGGGGGCGCGGGACGAGCAGTACTTC.

The chain uses TRBV12-3 or TRBV12-4 and TRBJ2-7, with 8 bases fitting TRBD2. The trim removed 8 bases at V and 4 bases at J, leaving 10 bases unmatched. This CDR3 has 14 residues. CDR3 in amino acids: CASCRTSGNYEQYF. DNA of the CDR3: TGTGCCAGCTGTCGTACTAGCGGAAATTACGAGCAGTACTTC.

This chain connects TRBV18 to TRBJ2-7; 8 bases are shared with TRBD1. Germline CDR1 KGHSH, CDR2 LQKENI. This CDR3 has 15 amino acids. Unmatched junction bases numbered 8, after V lost 3 bases and J lost 4 bases. CDR3 residues: CASSPAAGGLYEQYF. The CDR3 DNA is TGTGCCAGCTCACCCGCCGCAGGGGGCCTTTACGAGCAGTACTTC.

This clonotype was observed once. CDR3 sequence: CASSWHRTGIEAPLHF. The CDR3, as DNA: TGTGCCAGCAGCTGGCATCGGACAGGGATAGAGGCACCCCTCCACTTT. The chain employs TRBV3-1 and TRBJ1-6; TRBD1 aligns across 8 bases. CDR3 length: 16 residues. V dropped 5 bases and J dropped 11; count of bases not matched to a gene: 14. The germline V gene has CDR1 LGHDT and CDR2 YNNKEL (reference sequence).

The chain links TRBV12-3 or TRBV12-4 to TRBJ1-1; no reliable D call. V shed 1 base and J shed 1 base, with 13 bases lying between them. The CDR3 is 16 residues long. This CDR3 is CASSLVVAWRNTEAFF. CDR3 nucleotide sequence: TGTGCCAGCAGTTTAGTGGTCGCATGGAGGAACACTGAAGCTTTCTTT.

The gene calls are TRBV29-1 and TRBJ1-5, with 9 positions matching TRBD1. The CDR3 loop spans 14 amino acids. Germline V CDR1 and CDR2: SQVTM, ANQGSEA. With V trimmed by 3 bases and J by 7 bases, 7 bases remained unmatched. CDR3 loop: CSVDTGGSGQPQHF. CDR3 nucleotide sequence: TGCAGCGTTGATACAGGGGGCAGTGGACAGCCCCAGCATTTT.

This chain joins TRBV5-1 and TRBJ1-2, with 8 bases aligning to TRBD1. Trimming at V came to 7 bases and at J to 4 bases, leaving 6 bases not matched to a gene. Germline assignment: CDR1 SGHRS and CDR2 YFSETQ. This CDR3 has 13 amino acids. CDR3 amino acids: CASQETGVYGYTF. CDR3 DNA: TGCGCCAGCCAAGAGACAGGGGTCTATGGCTACACCTTC. The full variable domain, rest sourced from reference TRBV5-1 and TRBJ1-2, is KAGVTQTPRYLIKTRGQQVTLSCSPISGHRSVSWYQQTPGQGLQFLFEYFSETQRNKGNFPGRFSGRQFSNSRSEMNVSTLELGDSALYLCASQETGVYGYTFGSGTRLTVV.

J is TRBJ2-1 and V is TRBV6-5; maybe TRBD2 (6 bases). This CDR3 spans 15 amino acids. Germline values: CDR1 MNHEY, CDR2 SVGAGI. V lost 6 bases and J 4 bases, leaving 16 bases between the germline ends. The CDR3: CASSKPGRTYNEQFF. CDR3 coding DNA: TGTGCCAGCAGCAAACCAGGGAGGACTTACAATGAGCAGTTCTTC.

The J gene is TRBJ2-7, the V gene TRBV5-1; D is unresolved. Trimming left V 3 bases short and J 4 bases short, with 11 bases between. The CDR3 loop spans 13 amino acids. Germline V lookup: CDR1 SGHRS, CDR2 YFSETQ. In DNA, the CDR3 is TGCGCCAGCAGCTCCGCCCAAGGTTACGAGCAGTACTTC. It specifies CASSSAQGYEQYF.

The chain joins TRBV20-1 to TRBJ2-1, with D uncertain. CDR1 DFQATT and CDR2 SNEGSKA come from the germline V gene (reference sequence). This CDR3 region has 12 residues. V lost 2 bases to trimming and J lost 3 bases, with 5 bases between them. The CDR3 reads CSARKIYNEQFF. In nucleotides, the CDR3 is TGCAGTGCTAGAAAGATCTACAATGAGCAGTTCTTC.

The chain uses TRBV2 and TRBJ2-7; TRBD2 matches 8 bases. With V trimmed by 1 base and J by 3 bases, 8 bases remained unmatched. The CDR3 has 16 amino acids. The germline gives CDR1 SNHLY, CDR2 FYNNEI. The CDR3 spells CASSEGWLAGLYEQYF. The DNA of the CDR3 is TGTGCCAGCAGTGAAGGATGGCTAGCGGGCCTCTACGAGCAGTACTTC.

This chain connects TRBV20-1 to TRBJ2-7; TRBD1 agrees at 8 bases. This CDR3 has 12 amino acids. In germline, CDR1 is DFQATT, CDR2 SNEGSKA (reference sequence). The ends lost 6 bases at V and 4 bases at J; junction bases unmatched: 5. CDR3 in DNA: TGCAGTGCGCAGGACAGGGCTTACGAGCAGTACTTC. Protein product: CSAQDRAYEQYF.

Only one count was recorded for this clonotype. CDR3 loop: CASSGTVTEAFF. As DNA, the CDR3 is TGTGCCAGCAGCGGGACGGTCACTGAAGCTTTCTTT. The chain joins TRBV25-1 to TRBJ1-1, with D tentatively TRBD1 (5 bases). The ends were cut back, 6 bases at V and 4 bases at J, with 9 bases in the middle. The length of the CDR3 is 12 residues. CDR1 is MGHDK, CDR2 SYGVNS, per germline.

This chain connects TRBV5-4 to TRBJ2-7; TRBD2 aligns across 7 bases. The CDR3 spans 15 residues. J was trimmed by 4 bases and V by 0 bases; bases with no gene match: 7. The germline V gene encodes CDR1 SGHNT and CDR2 YYREEE (reference sequence). The CDR3 DNA reads TGTGCCAGCAGCTTGGAGGCTAGCGGTAGTTACGAGCAGTACTTC. Its protein is CASSLEASGSYEQYF. Filled out from reference TRBV5-4 and TRBJ2-7, the complete variable domain reads ETGVTQSPTHLIKTRGQQVTLRCSSQSGHNTVSWYQQALGQGPQFIFQYYREEENGRGNFPPRFSGLQFPNYSSELNVNALELDDSALYLCASSLEASGSYEQYFGPGTRLTVT.

V is TRBV3-1 and J is TRBJ1-2, with no clear D. The V and J ends lost 0 bases and 3 bases respectively, with 5 bases between them. The germline V gene encodes CDR1 LGHDT and CDR2 YNNKEL (reference sequence). The CDR3 covers 13 residues. The CDR3: CASSQEPYYGYTF. The CDR3 region has the DNA TGTGCCAGCAGCCAAGAACCATACTATGGCTACACCTTC.

The chain has TRBV29-1 and TRBJ2-7; 8 bases are shared with TRBD1. Germline CDR1 is SQVTM and CDR2 is ANQGSEA. The CDR3 contains 16 residues. V shed 6 bases, J shed 3 bases, and the junction held 16 bases outside the gene matches. CDR3 region: CSVERTGKSGSYEQYF. The CDR3 region has the DNA TGCAGCGTCGAGAGGACAGGGAAATCGGGGAGCTACGAGCAGTACTTC.

The V gene is TRBV20-1, the J gene TRBJ2-3; TRBD2 agrees at 10 bases. Trimming removed 6 bases from V and 5 bases from J; junction bases left unmatched: 8. Germline V lookup: CDR1 DFQATT, CDR2 SNEGSKA (reference sequence). The CDR3 loop spans 14 amino acids. CDR3 DNA: TGCAGTGCGAATAGCGGGGGGTATAAAGATACGCAGTATTTT. Amino acids: CSANSGGYKDTQYF.

The chain joins TRBV29-1 to TRBJ1-2; 7 bases fit TRBD1. The CDR3 loop spans 11 amino acids. Germline V CDR1 and CDR2: SQVTM, ANQGSEA. V shed 5 bases and J 7 bases; nucleotides not matched to a gene: 4. CDR3 sequence: CSVTGDGGYTF. The DNA of the CDR3 is TGCAGCGTTACAGGGGACGGTGGCTACACCTTC.

This rearrangement joins TRBV15 to TRBJ1-1, with D hard to call. Trimming took off 0 bases at V and 1 base at J, with 6 bases between the two ends. Germline CDR1 LNHNV, CDR2 YYDKDF (reference sequence). The CDR3 runs 14 residues. Here the CDR3 DNA reads TGTGCCACCAGCAGAGATCCACAGAACACTGAAGCTTTCTTT. As protein: CATSRDPQNTEAFF.

This clonotype showed up just once. The chain employs TRBV29-1 and TRBJ1-2; the D gene is possibly TRBD1 (5 bases). Trimming shortened V by 2 bases and J by 8 bases, and 12 bases separated the two germline ends. Germline V gene lookup returns CDR1 SQVTM and CDR2 ANQGSEA. This CDR3 is 12 amino acids long. CDR3 protein: CSVERQGGGYTF. CDR3 DNA: TGCAGCGTTGAAAGGCAGGGAGGAGGCTACACCTTC.